The TCR beta chain described here comes from a study of beta chain features in type 1 diabetes. Broader study findings: Reads derived from cDNA could over-represent cells showing high TCR expression. Among patients with Type 1 diabetes, TCRB CDR3s were moderately but significantly shorter in every one of the four CD4+ subsets.

A heparinised blood draw that averaged about 0.11 L was obtained once from each donor. Expressed TCRB transcripts were sequenced, since all the RNA that had been isolated was reverse transcribed. Clones were sequenced by immunoSEQ multiplex PCR, and TCRdb holds only the in-frame ones, with some missing. The top ten hold 4.2% of the sample, which has tens of thousands of clones, about 69% seen once. CDR3 length equals 15 residues. This clone came up a few times. Its antigen is unidentified. This sequence originates from a man aged 18 to 35 with type 1 diabetes. Input material: Tregs from blood. The chain recombines TRBV21-1 with TRBJ2-7; the table calls TRBD2, which could not be checked here. TRBV21-1 is an annotated pseudogene. CDR3 bases: TGTGCCAGCAGCGAGCCAGCGGGAGTAGGATACGAGCAGTACTTC. This sequence encodes CASSEPAGVGYEQYF.